These 31 T cell receptor beta chains were sequenced from one sample in a study of OX40 agonist ivuxolimab in advanced cancers. Library preparation was by the immunoSEQ multiplex PCR assay. TCRdb took this table from immuneACCESS and kept in-frame rearrangements with V and J called. Such tables lack part of the clones; where checked against another copy, unresolved V genes explain under half of the gap, and the rest is unexplained. For this sample there are 72,000 or so clones; about 90% appear just once. Jointly, the top ten make up approximately 1.3% of the sample. The material was CD4+ or CD8+ T cells sorted from blood, obtained in a trial of the OX40 agonist ivuxolimab. Source of these receptors: an adult with an advanced solid tumor such as melanoma, head and neck, liver or kidney cancer.

The V and J genes are TRBV6-6 and TRBJ2-7; D is ambiguous. The CDR3 is made up of 14 amino acids. Germline loops: CDR1 MNHNY, CDR2 SVGAGI (reference sequence). V was trimmed by 5 bases and J by 0 bases, leaving 11 bases between them. CDR3 region: CASSPTTISYEQYF. The CDR3 nucleotides are TGTGCCAGCAGTCCAACAACGATCTCCTACGAGCAGTACTTC.

This chain links TRBV5-1 with TRBJ2-5; TRBD1 agrees at 8 bases. This CDR3 is 13 amino acids long. J was trimmed by 3 bases and V by 3 bases; bases with no gene match: 1. Germline values: CDR1 SGHRS, CDR2 YFSETQ. Here the CDR3 DNA reads TGCGCCAGCAGCTGGGGACAGGAAGAGACCCAGTACTTC. It specifies CASSWGQEETQYF.

Only one count was recorded for this clone. V is TRBV18 and J is TRBJ2-3, with 7 positions matching TRBD1. Germline V gene sequence: CDR1 KGHSH, CDR2 LQKENI. The CDR3 extends over 14 amino acids. With 11 bases clipped from V and 3 bases from J, the junction kept 11 bases outside the gene matches. CDR3 region: CAGTTGIKTDTQYF. The CDR3, as DNA: TGTGCCGGAACGACAGGGATCAAAACAGATACGCAGTATTTT.

This chain's CDR3 is CASRSGTSGRAVELFF. For the CDR3, the DNA is TGTGCCAGTCGATCCGGGACTAGCGGGAGGGCTGTGGAGCTGTTTTTT. This rearrangement joins TRBV19 to TRBJ2-2, with 16 positions matching TRBD2. V trimming: 8 bases; J trimming: 10 bases; junction bases outside the gene matches: 10. Germline CDR1 is LNHDA and CDR2 is SQIVND (reference sequence). The CDR3 covers 16 residues.

The chain carries TRBV27 and TRBJ1-1; D is undetermined. Germline lookup yields CDR1 MNHEY and CDR2 SMNVEV (reference sequence). V was clipped by 2 bases and J by 3 bases, with 13 bases between them. The CDR3 has 15 residues. The CDR3 DNA sequence: TGTGCCAGCAGTTTAGTATCCCGCGGTGACACTGAAGCTTTCTTT. As protein: CASSLVSRGDTEAFF.

A single count supports this clone. The gene calls are TRBV28 and TRBJ1-5; D unclear. Germline values: CDR1 MDHEN, CDR2 SYDVKM. Trimming took 2 bases from V and 6 from J, leaving 11 bases between them. The CDR3 runs 14 residues. CDR3 sequence: CASSLRAEGQPQHF. The CDR3 nucleotides read TGTGCCAGCAGTTTAAGGGCAGAAGGTCAGCCCCAGCATTTT.

The J gene is TRBJ1-3, the V gene TRBV19; maybe TRBD1 (5 bases). V dropped 7 bases and J dropped 0 bases, with 16 bases sitting between them. The CDR3 has 16 residues. The germline CDR1 and CDR2 sequences are LNHDA and SQIVND (reference sequence). DNA for the CDR3: TGTGCCAGTACCTATTCAGTAGGGGCCTCTGGAAACACCATATATTTT. Translating it yields CASTYSVGASGNTIYF.

A remark on this clone: The germline gene is not matched at one end of the junction; a read error may be the cause. The chain uses TRBV7-9 and TRBJ2-5; D remains ambiguous. The length of the CDR3 is 11 residues. Germline lookup yields CDR1 SEHNR and CDR2 FQNEAQ (reference sequence). The CDR3 region is CASSLKETPYF. CDR3 DNA sequence: TGTGCCAGCAGCTTAAAAGAGACCCCGTACTTC. The full variable domain, with the rest looked up from reference TRBV7-9 and TRBJ2-5, is DTGVSQNPRHKITKRGQNVTFRCDPISEHNRLYWYRQTLGQGPEFLTYFQNEAQLEKSRLLSDRFSAERPKGSFSTLEIQRTEQGDSAMYLCASSLKETPYFGPGTRLLVL.

The chain has TRBV19 and TRBJ2-7, with 7 bases matching TRBD1. The CDR3 runs to 14 residues. The germline gives CDR1 LNHDA, CDR2 SQIVND (reference sequence). The J segment lost 2 bases and the V segment lost 3 bases, leaving 4 bases of the junction unmatched. The CDR3 DNA sequence: TGTGCCAGTAGTATGAGGCAGGGGGCCTACGAGCAGTACTTC. This codes for CASSMRQGAYEQYF.

This clone turned up a few times. This chain uses TRBV2 with TRBJ1-1, with D unclear. Trimming took off 3 bases at V and 6 bases at J, with 8 bases between the two ends. Germline CDR1 and CDR2: SNHLY and FYNNEI. The CDR3 covers 12 residues. The CDR3 bases are TGTGCCAGCAGTGAGTCAGCCTCTGAAGCTTTCTTT. It encodes CASSESASEAFF.

V is TRBV2 and J is TRBJ2-5; no reliable D call. This CDR3 spans 13 amino acids. Per germline, CDR1 SNHLY and CDR2 FYNNEI. The V end was cut by 6 bases, the J end by 2 bases, with 10 bases between. The chain's CDR3 is CASRGKLQETQYF. The CDR3, as DNA: TGTGCCAGCAGAGGAAAACTGCAAGAGACCCAGTACTTC.

V and J are TRBV30 and TRBJ1-3, with unresolved D. V was cut by 6 bases and J by 1 base, with 7 bases left in between. The CDR3 is 12 residues long. CDR1 is GTSNPN, CDR2 SVGIG, per germline (reference sequence). This CDR3 is CACGKSGNTIYF. The CDR3 region has the DNA TGTGCCTGTGGTAAATCTGGAAACACCATATATTTT.

The CDR3: CASSLRDISDTQYF. CDR3 nucleotides: TGTGCCAGCAGTTTACGGGACATCTCAGATACGCAGTATTTT. The chain is built from TRBV27 and TRBJ2-3; perhaps TRBD1 as D (6 bases). V lost 2 bases to trimming and J lost 4 bases, with 10 bases between them. CDR1 and CDR2 from the germline V gene are MNHEY and SMNVEV (reference sequence). The CDR3 loop spans 14 amino acids.

V usage is TRBV23-1 and J usage is TRBJ2-2; no firm D call. Being an ORF, TRBV23-1 has a function that is uncertain. CDR3 size: 16 residues. Trimming removed 2 bases from V and 0 bases from J, with 10 bases in between. The CDR3 spells CASSQGKPPNTGELFF. In DNA form, the CDR3 reads TGCGCCAGCAGTCAAGGGAAGCCACCGAACACCGGGGAGCTGTTTTTT.

The chain employs TRBV18 and TRBJ1-4; TRBD1 is a possible D gene (6 bases). The CDR3 consists of 16 residues. Germline CDR1 reads KGHSH; CDR2 reads LQKENI. V shed 5 bases and J shed 5 bases, with 18 bases lying between them. The CDR3 region has the DNA TGTGCCAGCTCAGCCCAAGGGGCAGGGGCCAATGAAAAACTGTTTTTT. Translated, it gives CASSAQGAGANEKLFF.

The rearrangement joins TRBV2 to TRBJ2-2; TRBD1 might be the D (5 bases). V lost 6 bases and J 1 base, leaving 6 bases between the germline ends. The CDR3 contains 13 residues. Germline CDR1 reads SNHLY; CDR2 reads FYNNEI. CDR3 residues: CASRQENTGELFF. CDR3 in DNA: TGTGCCAGCAGACAGGAGAACACCGGGGAGCTGTTTTTT.

The rearrangement joins TRBV28 to TRBJ2-2; 8 positions agree with TRBD1. The CDR3 runs to 15 residues. J gave up 6 bases and V 4 bases, and 7 bases lay outside the gene matches. Germline CDR1 and CDR2: MDHEN and SYDVKM. CDR3 loop: CASSSGQGWSGELFF. The DNA for the CDR3 is TGTGCCAGCAGTTCTGGACAGGGTTGGTCCGGGGAGCTGTTTTTT. Drawing the rest from reference TRBV28 and TRBJ2-2, the complete variable domain is DVKVTQSSRYLVKRTGEKVFLECVQDMDHENMFWYRQDPGLGLRLIYFSYDVKMKEKGDIPEGYSVSREKKERFSLILESASTNQTSMYLCASSSGQGWSGELFFGEGSRLTVL.

The J gene is TRBJ2-3, the V gene TRBV7-9; no definite D call. The CDR3 contains 12 residues. Per germline, CDR1 SEHNR and CDR2 FQNEAQ (reference sequence). V was trimmed by 6 bases and J by 6 bases, leaving 10 bases between them. CDR3 loop: CASSPGADTQYF. CDR3 in DNA: TGTGCCAGCAGTCCTGGAGCGGATACGCAGTATTTT.

V usage is TRBV4-1 and J usage is TRBJ1-6, with D possibly being TRBD1 (5 bases). CDR1 and CDR2 from the germline V gene are MGHRA and YSYEKL. The CDR3 is made up of 13 amino acids. Trimming cost V 3 bases and J 10 bases, with 10 bases left between them. CDR3 sequence (DNA): TGCGCCAGCAGCCAGGAGACAGTGTCACCCCTCCACTTT. It is translated as CASSQETVSPLHF.

This chain links TRBV2 with TRBJ2-5; D is uncertain. The CDR3 consists of 13 residues. Trimming took off 6 bases at V and 1 base at J, with 9 bases between the two ends. In germline, CDR1 is SNHLY, CDR2 FYNNEI. The CDR3 region has the DNA TGTGCCAGCAGCGACGACGGCCAAGAGACCCAGTACTTC. It translates to CASSDDGQETQYF.

CDR3 nucleotide sequence: TGTGCCAGCAGGCCGGGACAGGGGGTCGGTGAGCAGTTCTTC. It is translated as CASRPGQGVGEQFF. The chain has TRBV28 and TRBJ2-1; 11 nucleotides match TRBD1. V gave up 6 bases and J gave up 9 bases; unmatched junction bases: 7. The CDR3 is made up of 14 amino acids. Germline lookup yields CDR1 MDHEN and CDR2 SYDVKM.

This clone was seen only once. The rearrangement joins TRBV28 to TRBJ1-1; tentative D call: TRBD1 (6 bases). The ends were cut back, 4 bases at V and 7 bases at J, with 16 bases in the middle. This CDR3 contains 14 residues. Germline loops: CDR1 MDHEN, CDR2 SYDVKM. CDR3 region: CASSSPQARGEAFF. CDR3 bases: TGTGCCAGCAGTTCCCCCCAGGCCAGGGGTGAAGCTTTCTTT.

The chain employs TRBV19 and TRBJ2-1; perhaps TRBD1 as D (5 bases). Looked up from germline, CDR1 is LNHDA and CDR2 is SQIVND (reference sequence). Trimming pared 4 bases from V and 2 bases from J, leaving 12 bases between. The CDR3 contains 15 residues. CDR3 amino acids: CASSNGHETYNEQFF. The DNA for the CDR3 is TGTGCCAGTAGTAACGGACACGAGACCTACAATGAGCAGTTCTTC.

This chain uses TRBV7-8 with TRBJ1-2, with no clear D. V dropped 0 bases and J dropped 8 bases, with 25 bases sitting between them. Germline CDR1 and CDR2: SGHVS and FQNEAQ. The CDR3 length is 18 residues. CDR3: CASSLATAQKTTLKGYTF. CDR3 sequence (DNA): TGTGCCAGCAGCTTAGCGACTGCTCAGAAGACTACTTTGAAGGGCTACACCTTC. Full variable domain (missing parts from reference TRBV7-8 and TRBJ1-2): GAGVSQSPRYKVAKRGQDVALRCDPISGHVSLFWYQQALGQGPEFLTYFQNEAQLDKSGLPSDRFFAERPEGSVSTLKIQRTQQEDSAVYLCASSLATAQKTTLKGYTFGSGTRLTVV.

V gene TRBV7-9 combines with J gene TRBJ2-5, with 10 nucleotides matching TRBD2. From germline, CDR1 is SEHNR and CDR2 FQNEAQ (reference sequence). The junction had 4 bases not matched to a gene; V was cut back by 1 base and J by 5 bases. The CDR3 sequence is 15 residues long. CDR3 DNA sequence: TGTGCCAGCAGCTTAGGGTCTAGCGGGAGCGAGACCCAGTACTTC. Translated, it gives CASSLGSSGSETQYF.

The gene calls are TRBV29-1 and TRBJ2-1; perhaps TRBD1 as D (6 bases). The CDR3 sequence is 12 residues long. Germline loops: CDR1 SQVTM, CDR2 ANQGSEA. V was clipped by 5 bases and J by 7 bases, with 12 bases between them. In DNA form, the CDR3 reads TGCAGCGTTTACAGGGTTGGAAATGAGCAGTTCTTC. The encoded protein is CSVYRVGNEQFF.

This chain joins TRBV28 and TRBJ2-5; D remains ambiguous. The CDR3 contains 12 residues. Germline V gene data show CDR1 as MDHEN and CDR2 as SYDVKM. Trimming took off 5 bases at V and 2 bases at J, with 6 bases between the two ends. The CDR3 region has the DNA TGTGCCAGCAGTCCCGAACAAGAGACCCAGTACTTC. Protein product: CASSPEQETQYF.

This chain joins TRBV5-1 and TRBJ2-2, with 8 bases lining up with TRBD1. V was clipped by 4 bases and J by 2 bases; unmatched bases: 4. CDR3 length equals 15 residues. CDR1 and CDR2 from the germline V gene are SGHRS and YFSETQ. The CDR3 coding sequence is TGCGCCAGCAGCCGCGGGACAGGCAACACCGGGGAGCTGTTTTTT. This sequence encodes CASSRGTGNTGELFF.

V gene TRBV6-5 combines with J gene TRBJ1-5; TRBD1 matches at 7 bases. Germline V gene data show CDR1 as MNHEY and CDR2 as SVGAGI. The CDR3 is 14 amino acids. The V and J ends lost 6 bases and 4 bases, in that order; junction bases with no gene match: 6. The CDR3 DNA follows: TGTGCCAGCAGATTTACAGGGGATAATCAGCCCCAGCATTTT. Protein product: CASRFTGDNQPQHF.

J is TRBJ2-1 and V is TRBV7-9; maybe TRBD2 (8 bases). The CDR3 length is 15 residues. CDR1 SEHNR and CDR2 FQNEAQ come from the germline V gene (reference sequence). Trimming shortened V by 2 bases and J by 8 bases, and 16 bases separated the two germline ends. CDR3 sequence (DNA): TGTGCCAGCAGCTTAAGGGGGCTAGCGGGTGATGAGCAGTTCTTC. Translated: CASSLRGLAGDEQFF.

V is TRBV5-1 and J is TRBJ1-1; D is perhaps TRBD1 (5 bases). CDR1 is SGHRS and CDR2 is YFSETQ in the germline V gene. The V end lost 2 bases, the J end lost 1 base, and 12 bases lay between the germline ends. CDR3 length equals 15 residues. The CDR3 reads CASSFGGVGNTEAFF. As DNA, the CDR3 is TGCGCCAGCAGCTTTGGGGGTGTCGGGAACACTGAAGCTTTCTTT.